Sequencing of this TCR beta chain was carried out in a study of shared T cell receptors in the human thymus. About this clone: It is unclear where the CDR3 begins or ends on the DNA, so no DNA is shown, and the CDR3 is as TCRdb lists it.

Method: immunoSEQ multiplex PCR; TCRdb's copy keeps in-frame clones and lacks some. The repertoire holds some 700,000 clones, with around 85% as singletons. These data were also filed under a second study, of human thymus T cells. That work adds: Thymic material originated from resections removed in the course of corrective heart surgery. Both thymic and peripheral blood repertoires showed apparently biased V and J usage. Unrelated individuals reportedly shared highly overlapping thymic TCR repertoires.

Sequenced material: thymocytes. The sequence derives from a girl under three years old with a congenital heart defect.

This chain's CDR3 is CASGLGTGPSTDTQYF. The chain links TRBV12-5 to TRBJ2-3; the table gives TRBD2 as D, unverified against the DNA. The length of the CDR3 is 16 amino acids, counting both ends. Germline loops: CDR1 LGHNT, CDR2 FRNRAP.